This is a list of T cell receptor beta chains from one sample in a study of molecular identifiers for immune sequencing clone quantification. Using its own MiXCR run on the PCR reads, TCRdb lists one record per CDR3 protein. The table shows some 100,000 distinct CDR3 sequences, with roughly a third occurring only once. Specimen: naive CD8+ T cells from blood, with Jurkat cell RNA spiked in. These receptors were taken from a human donor in good health. Some libraries in this study had Jurkat cell RNA spiked in. CDR3s include the opening cysteine and the closing phenylalanine or tryptophan. The D gene is left open where the match is weak. Some rows mark clone size as missing; the rest say once, few, many or name a class of expanded clone.

J	D	V	size	CDR3	DNA
TRBJ2-7	NA	TRBV4-2	many	CASSQVAVSGLDYEQYF	TGTGCCAGCAGCCAAGTCGCTGTGTCAGGGCTAGACTACGAGCAGTACTTC
TRBJ2-7	TRBD1	TRBV28	NA	CASCLRQGLSSYEQYF	TGTGCCAGCTGCCTAAGACAGGGTCTAAGCTCCTACGAGCAGTACTTC
TRBJ2-6	NA	TRBV9	few	CASSGKIGAGANVLTF	TGTGCCAGCAGCGGAAAGATCGGGGCTGGGGCCAACGTCCTGACTTTC
TRBJ1-4	NA	TRBV19	NA	CASSWGYPEKLFF	TGTGCCAGTAGTTGGGGGTATCCCGAAAAACTGTTTTTT
TRBJ2-3	TRBD2	TRBV10-3	few	CAISESEGLAGAGRDTQYF	TGTGCCATCAGTGAGTCGGAGGGACTAGCGGGAGCTGGTCGAGATACGCAGTATTTT
TRBJ2-4	NA	TRBV6-2/TRBV6-3	many	CASSYATGPVAKNIQYF	TGTGCCAGCAGTTACGCGACAGGTCCAGTGGCCAAAAACATTCAGTACTTC
TRBJ1-2	TRBD1	TRBV12-3/TRBV12-4	NA	CASSFGQGGGYTF	TGTGCCAGCAGCTTCGGACAGGGAGGAGGCTACACCTTC
TRBJ2-1	TRBD2	TRBV9	NA	CASSVFSGAGESQFF	TGTGCCAGCAGCGTGTTTAGTGGGGCGGGAGAATCTCAGTTCTTC
TRBJ2-7	TRBD1	TRBV20-1	few	CSALAGTGWGSSYEQYF	TGCAGTGCTCTAGCCGGGACAGGGTGGGGAAGCTCCTACGAGCAGTACTTC
TRBJ2-3	TRBD2	TRBV19	NA	CASSIDGPLAESTDTQYF	TGTGCCAGTAGTATAGATGGGCCTCTAGCGGAAAGCACAGATACGCAGTATTTT
TRBJ2-7	NA	TRBV29-1	NA	CSVESGKVPYEQYF	TGCAGCGTTGAATCGGGGAAGGTCCCCTACGAGCAGTACTTC
TRBJ2-3	TRBD2	TRBV14	many	CASSQALAGDTQYF	TGTGCCAGCAGCCAAGCTCTAGCGGGAGATACGCAGTATTTT
TRBJ1-5	NA	TRBV12-3/TRBV12-4	NA	CATKPLGGSQPQQF	TGTGCCACCAAGCCACTCGGTGGAAGTCAGCCCCAGCAATTT
TRBJ2-7	TRBD2	TRBV28	NA	CASRPTGGPYEQYF	TGTGCCAGCCGTCCGACGGGGGGTCCGTACGAGCAGTACTTC
TRBJ2-1	TRBD2	TRBV7-7	few	CASSLELAGSYNEQFF	TGTGCTAGCAGCTTAGAACTAGCGGGGTCCTACAATGAGCAGTTCTTC
TRBJ2-3	NA	TRBV21-1	few	CASSKGRASNTDTQYF	TGTGCCAGCAGCAAAGGGAGGGCAAGTAACACAGATACGCAGTATTTT
TRBJ1-1	TRBD1	TRBV19	few	CASSINTGGVTEAFF	TGTGCCAGTAGTATAAATACAGGGGGAGTGACTGAAGCTTTCTTT
TRBJ2-3	TRBD2	TRBV12-3/TRBV12-4	few	CASNSGTSGSWDTQYF	TGTGCCAGCAATTCCGGGACTAGCGGGAGCTGGGATACGCAGTATTTT
TRBJ2-3	NA	TRBV28	few	CASHGASTDTQYF	TGTGCCAGCCATGGGGCCTCCACAGATACGCAGTATTTT
TRBJ2-3	TRBD2	TRBV9	NA	CASSVSGYGTDTQYF	TGTGCCAGCAGCGTTAGCGGGTATGGCACAGATACGCAGTATTTT
TRBJ2-4	NA	TRBV5-6	many	CASSLSVDIQYF	TGTGCCAGCAGTCTATCGGTTGACATTCAGTACTTC
TRBJ2-2	NA	TRBV6-6	NA	CATLRGSGELFF	TGTGCCACGTTGCGGGGTTCCGGGGAGCTGTTTTTT
TRBJ2-5	TRBD1	TRBV5-1	NA	CASSWAGGYQETQYF	TGCGCCAGCAGCTGGGCAGGGGGCTACCAAGAGACCCAGTACTTC
TRBJ2-5	TRBD2	TRBV9	NA	CASSVGLAVIQETQYF	TGTGCCAGCAGCGTAGGACTAGCGGTCATCCAAGAGACCCAGTACTTC
TRBJ2-1	NA	TRBV2	NA	CARSSPRGIEQFF	TGTGCCAGAAGCTCTCCGAGGGGGATTGAGCAGTTCTTC
TRBJ2-5	TRBD2	TRBV4-2	NA	CASSQDPQILAGVKTQYF	TGTGCCAGCAGCCAAGATCCCCAAATACTAGCGGGGGTTAAGACCCAGTACTTC
TRBJ2-7	NA	TRBV4-3	NA	CACSQESKGGDEQYF	TGCGCCTGCAGCCAAGAATCTAAAGGGGGGGACGAGCAGTACTTC
TRBJ2-2	NA	TRBV6-6	NA	CASSSGQGLNTGELFF	NA
TRBJ2-7	TRBD1	TRBV7-9	NA	CASSVPGQTYEQYF	TGTGCCAGCAGCGTTCCGGGACAGACCTACGAGCAGTACTTC
TRBJ2-5	NA	TRBV6-2/TRBV6-3	once	CASSRLVPDIPQETQYF	TGTGCCAGCAGCCGACTAGTACCCGATATACCGCAGGAGACCCAGTACTTC
TRBJ2-7	NA	TRBV2	NA	CASSILGDPREEQYF	TGTGCCAGCAGTATATTAGGGGACCCTCGGGAGGAGCAGTACTTC
TRBJ2-3	TRBD1	TRBV6-5	many	CASSSLGFTGVRPDTQYF	TGTGCCAGCAGTTCGTTGGGGTTTACAGGGGTCCGTCCAGATACGCAGTATTTT
TRBJ2-2	TRBD1	TRBV5-4	many	CASSFRDRGSGELFF	TGTGCCAGCAGCTTCCGGGACAGGGGTTCCGGGGAGCTGTTTTTT